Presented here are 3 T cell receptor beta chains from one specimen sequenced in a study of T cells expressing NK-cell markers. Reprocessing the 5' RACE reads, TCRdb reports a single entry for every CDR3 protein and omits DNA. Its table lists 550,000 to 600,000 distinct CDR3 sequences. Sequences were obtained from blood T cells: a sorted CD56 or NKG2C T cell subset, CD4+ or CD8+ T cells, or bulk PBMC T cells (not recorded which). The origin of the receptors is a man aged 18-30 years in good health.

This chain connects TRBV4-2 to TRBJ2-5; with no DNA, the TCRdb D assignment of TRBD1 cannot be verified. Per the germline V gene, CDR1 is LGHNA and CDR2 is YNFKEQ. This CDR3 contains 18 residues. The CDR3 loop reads CASSLAGQGAGSEETQYF.

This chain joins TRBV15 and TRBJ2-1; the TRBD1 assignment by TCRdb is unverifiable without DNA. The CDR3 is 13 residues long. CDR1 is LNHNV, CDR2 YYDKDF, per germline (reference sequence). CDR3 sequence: CATGGPQNNEQFF.

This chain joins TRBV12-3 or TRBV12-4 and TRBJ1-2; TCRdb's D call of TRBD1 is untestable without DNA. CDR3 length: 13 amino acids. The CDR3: CASNLGQGIGYTF.